A selection of T cell receptor beta chains follows, all from one sample in a study of blood T cell repertoires in COVID-19. Using immunoSEQ multiplex PCR, the repertoire was profiled, and TCRdb retains in-frame clones only, with some absent. The sample lists about 110,000 clones, about 76% occurring once. The sample consisted of peripheral blood. The origin of the receptors is a man aged 80 or over with acute or convalescent COVID-19. Both conserved end residues are part of each CDR3. Fields, in order: V gene, clone size, D gene, J gene, CDR3 protein, CDR3 DNA. The D gene is left open where the match is weak. Only part of the rows carry a size: once, few, many, or a class if the clone is expanded.

v_call: TRBV10-3
clone_size: few
d_call: .
j_call: TRBJ2-3
cdr3_aa: CAISATDTQYF
cdr3_nt: TGTGCCATCAGTGCTACAGATACGCAGTATTTT

v_call: TRBV5-1
clone_size: .
d_call: .
j_call: TRBJ1-2
cdr3_aa: CASSLVVTRDGGYTF
cdr3_nt: TGCGCCAGCAGCTTGGTCGTCACCCGGGATGGTGGCTACACCTTC

v_call: TRBV2
clone_size: once
d_call: TRBD2
j_call: TRBJ2-1
cdr3_aa: CASSGREGLNEQFF
cdr3_nt: TGTGCCAGCAGTGGGCGGGAGGGCCTCAATGAGCAGTTCTTC

v_call: TRBV4-1
clone_size: .
d_call: TRBD1
j_call: TRBJ2-2
cdr3_aa: CASSPGQGRTGELFF
cdr3_nt: TGCGCCAGCAGCCCTGGACAGGGTCGGACCGGGGAGCTGTTTTTT

v_call: TRBV28
clone_size: few
d_call: .
j_call: TRBJ1-1
cdr3_aa: CASSILIGGSNTEAFF
cdr3_nt: TGTGCCAGCAGTATACTAATTGGGGGGTCGAACACTGAAGCTTTCTTT

v_call: TRBV11-3
clone_size: .
d_call: .
j_call: TRBJ1-1
cdr3_aa: CASSLSGPTEAFF
cdr3_nt: TGTGCCAGCAGCTTAAGCGGGCCCACTGAAGCTTTCTTT

v_call: TRBV29-1
clone_size: .
d_call: .
j_call: TRBJ1-1
cdr3_aa: CSVDVQGNTEAFF
cdr3_nt: TGCAGCGTTGATGTACAGGGGAACACTGAAGCTTTCTTT

v_call: TRBV9
clone_size: .
d_call: .
j_call: TRBJ1-1
cdr3_aa: CASSTPGRGGEAFF
cdr3_nt: TGTGCCAGCAGCACCCCGGGCCGAGGGGGTGAAGCTTTCTTT

v_call: TRBV9
clone_size: once
d_call: TRBD1
j_call: TRBJ1-1
cdr3_aa: CASSANIVGTGMVSTEAFF
cdr3_nt: TGTGCCAGCAGCGCGAACATTGTGGGGACAGGGATGGTTAGCACTGAAGCTTTCTTT

v_call: TRBV11-3
clone_size: .
d_call: .
j_call: TRBJ1-3
cdr3_aa: CASSLNPGNTIYF
cdr3_nt: TGTGCCAGCAGCCTTAATCCTGGAAACACCATATATTTT

v_call: TRBV7-2
clone_size: .
d_call: .
j_call: TRBJ1-6
cdr3_aa: CASSLRQNSPLHF
cdr3_nt: TGTGCCAGCAGCTTAAGACAGAATTCACCCCTCCACTTT

v_call: TRBV28
clone_size: .
d_call: .
j_call: TRBJ1-3
cdr3_aa: CASNLGQLSGNTIYF
cdr3_nt: TGTGCCAGCAACCTTGGACAACTGTCTGGAAACACCATATATTTT

v_call: TRBV6-5
clone_size: .
d_call: .
j_call: TRBJ1-1
cdr3_aa: CASRSRTEAFF
cdr3_nt: TGTGCCAGCAGATCGAGGACTGAAGCTTTCTTT

v_call: TRBV2
clone_size: .
d_call: .
j_call: TRBJ2-3
cdr3_aa: CASSEGSGTDTQYF
cdr3_nt: TGTGCCAGCAGTGAAGGGTCAGGCACAGATACGCAGTATTTT

v_call: TRBV6-5
clone_size: .
d_call: .
j_call: TRBJ1-1
cdr3_aa: CASDFSGKWNTEAFF
cdr3_nt: TGTGCCAGCGACTTTAGTGGTAAGTGGAACACTGAAGCTTTCTTT

v_call: TRBV15
clone_size: .
d_call: .
j_call: TRBJ1-1
cdr3_aa: CATSRDRAGLYTEAFF
cdr3_nt: TGTGCCACCAGCAGAGATAGGGCAGGGCTTTACACTGAAGCTTTCTTT

v_call: TRBV3-1/TRBV3-2
clone_size: .
d_call: .
j_call: TRBJ1-2
cdr3_aa: CASSSTGSLSYGYTF
cdr3_nt: TGTGCCAGCAGTTCAACAGGGAGCCTTAGCTATGGCTACACCTTC

v_call: TRBV9
clone_size: few
d_call: TRBD1
j_call: TRBJ2-3
cdr3_aa: CASSVSGTVTDTQYF
cdr3_nt: TGTGCCAGCAGCGTTTCCGGGACAGTCACAGATACGCAGTATTTT

v_call: TRBV6-5
clone_size: .
d_call: .
j_call: TRBJ1-1
cdr3_aa: CASSYSKGGSTEAFF
cdr3_nt: TGTGCCAGCAGTTACTCGAAGGGAGGGAGCACTGAAGCTTTCTTT

v_call: TRBV7-9
clone_size: .
d_call: TRBD1
j_call: TRBJ2-7
cdr3_aa: CASSLDGTGTYEQYF
cdr3_nt: TGTGCCAGCAGCTTAGATGGGACAGGGACCTACGAGCAGTACTTC

v_call: TRBV28
clone_size: .
d_call: .
j_call: TRBJ2-5
cdr3_aa: CASSPDYRVGETQYF
cdr3_nt: TGTGCCAGCAGTCCCGATTACAGGGTGGGAGAGACCCAGTACTTC

v_call: TRBV7-9
clone_size: .
d_call: .
j_call: TRBJ1-4
cdr3_aa: CASSLDSATNEKLFF
cdr3_nt: TGTGCCAGCAGCTTAGATTCAGCAACTAATGAAAAACTGTTTTTT

v_call: TRBV3-1/TRBV3-2
clone_size: .
d_call: TRBD2
j_call: TRBJ2-5
cdr3_aa: CASSQVWGGTQYF
cdr3_nt: TGTGCCAGCAGCCAAGTTTGGGGGGGGACCCAGTACTTC

v_call: TRBV18
clone_size: few
d_call: .
j_call: TRBJ2-5
cdr3_aa: CASSPVDSQETQYF
cdr3_nt: TGTGCCAGCTCACCCGTGGACTCCCAAGAGACCCAGTACTTC

v_call: TRBV6-2/TRBV6-3
clone_size: .
d_call: .
j_call: TRBJ2-1
cdr3_aa: CASSQSGPSYNEQFF
cdr3_nt: TGTGCCAGCAGTCAAAGCGGGCCTTCCTACAATGAGCAGTTCTTC

v_call: TRBV28
clone_size: .
d_call: TRBD1
j_call: TRBJ1-2
cdr3_aa: CASSLVQGASGYTF
cdr3_nt: TGTGCCAGCAGTTTAGTACAGGGGGCGAGCGGCTACACCTTC

v_call: TRBV5-1
clone_size: .
d_call: TRBD1
j_call: TRBJ1-1
cdr3_aa: CASSSWGSAGGLGTTLNTEAFF
cdr3_nt: TGCGCCAGCAGCTCCTGGGGTAGCGCAGGGGGCTTGGGAACAACCTTGAACACTGAAGCTTTCTTT

v_call: TRBV28
clone_size: .
d_call: TRBD1
j_call: TRBJ1-2
cdr3_aa: CASSWGQEYGYTF
cdr3_nt: TGTGCCAGCAGTTGGGGACAGGAGTATGGCTACACCTTC

v_call: TRBV4-1
clone_size: .
d_call: TRBD1
j_call: TRBJ2-7
cdr3_aa: CASRAGQGRSYEQYF
cdr3_nt: TGCGCCAGCAGAGCGGGACAGGGGAGGTCCTACGAGCAGTACTTC

v_call: TRBV24-1
clone_size: .
d_call: .
j_call: TRBJ2-1
cdr3_aa: CATSDPRSSYNEQFF
cdr3_nt: TGTGCCACCAGTGATCCCCGGTCTTCCTACAATGAGCAGTTCTTC

v_call: TRBV6-5
clone_size: .
d_call: TRBD1
j_call: TRBJ1-5
cdr3_aa: CASSKTGNGNQPQHF
cdr3_nt: TGTGCCAGCAGCAAGACAGGGAATGGCAATCAGCCCCAGCATTTT

v_call: TRBV20-1
clone_size: .
d_call: TRBD2
j_call: TRBJ2-7
cdr3_aa: CSASSPLLTSGSYEQYF
cdr3_nt: TGCAGTGCTAGTTCTCCATTGCTGACTAGCGGATCCTACGAGCAGTACTTC

v_call: TRBV11-3
clone_size: .
d_call: .
j_call: TRBJ1-1
cdr3_aa: CASSSTQQGNTEAFF
cdr3_nt: TGTGCCAGCAGCTCGACCCAGCAGGGGAACACTGAAGCTTTCTTT

v_call: TRBV29-1
clone_size: .
d_call: TRBD2
j_call: TRBJ2-1
cdr3_aa: CSVEWTSGYNEQFF
cdr3_nt: TGCAGCGTCGAATGGACTAGCGGCTACAATGAGCAGTTCTTC

v_call: TRBV5-1
clone_size: .
d_call: TRBD2
j_call: TRBJ2-1
cdr3_aa: CASSLGTSVSSYNEQFF
cdr3_nt: TGCGCCAGCAGCTTGGGGACTAGCGTGAGCTCCTACAATGAGCAGTTCTTC

v_call: TRBV4-2
clone_size: .
d_call: .
j_call: TRBJ1-4
cdr3_aa: CASSQGGRANEKLFF
cdr3_nt: TGTGCCAGCAGCCAAGGGGGGAGGGCTAATGAAAAACTGTTTTTT

v_call: TRBV3-1/TRBV3-2
clone_size: .
d_call: .
j_call: TRBJ1-1
cdr3_aa: CASSLDGQLNTEAFF
cdr3_nt: TGTGCCAGCAGCCTTGACGGACAGTTGAACACTGAAGCTTTCTTT

v_call: TRBV29-1
clone_size: .
d_call: TRBD2
j_call: TRBJ2-7
cdr3_aa: CSVGISGSSENEQYF
cdr3_nt: TGCAGCGTTGGAATTAGCGGGAGTTCAGAAAACGAGCAGTACTTC

v_call: TRBV19
clone_size: .
d_call: TRBD1
j_call: TRBJ2-5
cdr3_aa: CASSPSALRGQGKETQYF
cdr3_nt: TGTGCCAGTAGTCCTTCCGCCCTCAGGGGACAGGGGAAAGAGACCCAGTACTTC

v_call: TRBV6-1
clone_size: .
d_call: .
j_call: TRBJ1-5
cdr3_aa: CASSEAPEAGNQPQHF
cdr3_nt: TGTGCCAGCAGTGAAGCTCCGGAAGCGGGCAATCAGCCCCAGCATTTT

v_call: TRBV28
clone_size: .
d_call: .
j_call: TRBJ1-2
cdr3_aa: CASSLGGHGYGYTF
cdr3_nt: TGTGCCAGCAGTTTAGGGGGCCATGGCTATGGCTACACCTTC

v_call: TRBV10-3
clone_size: .
d_call: TRBD1
j_call: TRBJ2-5
cdr3_aa: CAISRQGGETQYF
cdr3_nt: TGTGCCATCAGTAGACAGGGCGGAGAGACCCAGTACTTC

v_call: TRBV30
clone_size: .
d_call: TRBD1
j_call: TRBJ1-5
cdr3_aa: CAWSYRGDQPQHF
cdr3_nt: TGTGCCTGGAGTTACAGGGGTGATCAGCCCCAGCATTTT

v_call: TRBV5-1
clone_size: .
d_call: .
j_call: TRBJ2-1
cdr3_aa: CASNRPGAYNEQFF
cdr3_nt: TGCGCCAGCAACCGGCCAGGGGCCTACAATGAGCAGTTCTTC

v_call: TRBV5-1
clone_size: .
d_call: TRBD1
j_call: TRBJ2-7
cdr3_aa: CASSRRQGSTYEQYF
cdr3_nt: TGCGCCAGCAGCCGGAGACAGGGCAGCACCTACGAGCAGTACTTC

v_call: TRBV7-9
clone_size: .
d_call: .
j_call: TRBJ1-1
cdr3_aa: CASSLRGANTEAFF
cdr3_nt: TGTGCCAGCAGCTTACGGGGTGCGAACACTGAAGCTTTCTTT

v_call: TRBV27
clone_size: .
d_call: TRBD1
j_call: TRBJ1-1
cdr3_aa: CASSPNYRGEAFF
cdr3_nt: TGTGCCAGCAGTCCGAATTACAGGGGTGAAGCTTTCTTT

v_call: TRBV5-8
clone_size: .
d_call: TRBD1
j_call: TRBJ2-6
cdr3_aa: CASSAGTDPSGANVLTF
cdr3_nt: TGTGCCAGCAGCGCCGGGACAGACCCTTCTGGGGCCAACGTCCTGACTTTC

v_call: TRBV28
clone_size: few
d_call: .
j_call: TRBJ2-3
cdr3_aa: CASSPEAGHTDTQYF
cdr3_nt: TGTGCCAGCAGCCCAGAGGCAGGGCACACAGATACGCAGTATTTT

v_call: TRBV4-2
clone_size: .
d_call: .
j_call: TRBJ1-5
cdr3_aa: CASSQVNRVTADSNQPQHF
cdr3_nt: TGTGCCAGCAGCCAAGTCAACAGGGTGACAGCGGATAGCAATCAGCCCCAGCATTTT

v_call: TRBV7-2
clone_size: .
d_call: .
j_call: TRBJ1-5
cdr3_aa: CASSLSSNQPQHF
cdr3_nt: TGTGCCAGCAGTCTTAGTAGCAATCAGCCCCAGCATTTT

v_call: TRBV24-1
clone_size: .
d_call: .
j_call: TRBJ2-1
cdr3_aa: CATSEGDEQFF
cdr3_nt: TGTGCCACCAGTGAAGGGGATGAGCAGTTCTTC

v_call: TRBV5-1
clone_size: .
d_call: .
j_call: TRBJ1-6
cdr3_aa: CASRVQGTDSPLHF
cdr3_nt: TGCGCCAGCAGAGTACAGGGAACGGATTCACCCCTCCACTTT

v_call: TRBV4-1
clone_size: .
d_call: .
j_call: TRBJ2-1
cdr3_aa: CASSQELAYNEQFF
cdr3_nt: TGCGCCAGCAGCCAAGAACTAGCATACAATGAGCAGTTCTTC

v_call: TRBV7-9
clone_size: once
d_call: TRBD1
j_call: TRBJ2-1
cdr3_aa: CASSPFDRGATQFQFF
cdr3_nt: TGTGCCAGCAGCCCTTTCGACAGGGGGGCCACACAATTTCAGTTCTTC